This TCR beta chain was observed in a study of blood T cell repertoires in COVID-19. About the research overall: Sample material is recorded as cDNA or gDNA derived from T cells, B-cell-depleted T cells, or PBMCs.

This clone was found once. The method was immunoSEQ multiplex PCR; TCRdb's version includes in-frame clones alone and lacks a portion of them. This table has 55,000 to 80,000 clones, approximately 85% appearing once. Germline V lookup: CDR1 SQVTM, CDR2 ANQGSEA. This CDR3 comprises 17 residues. With 6 bases clipped from V and 8 bases from J, the junction kept 21 bases outside the gene matches. The chain combines TRBV29-1 with TRBJ2-1, with TRBD2 identical over 8 bases. The sample taken for sequencing was peripheral blood. This TCR derives from a man aged 50 to 60 with acute or convalescent COVID-19. The CDR3 DNA follows: TGCAGCGTCGAGGTTAGGGGGAGAGGGACTAGTAAGGATGAGCAGTTCTTC. This sequence encodes CSVEVRGRGTSKDEQFF.